Shown below are 8 T cell receptor beta chains from a single sample sequenced in a study of read filtering for tumor transcriptome and immune sequencing. From about 400 ng of RNA, a library with molecular barcoded alpha/delta and beta/gamma adaptors was made. TCRdb recomputed calls from the reads with MiXCR, one row per CDR3 protein. The sample holds over 90,000 distinct CDR3 sequences, roughly 21% seen once. Sequences were obtained from a population of CD138-negative cells sorted from bone marrow. These receptor sequences come from a donor aged 40 or over with multiple myeloma.

This clonotype was detected ten times or more. V usage is TRBV11-2 and J usage is TRBJ2-5; 9 nucleotides match TRBD2. This CDR3 spans 16 amino acids. Germline lookup yields CDR1 SGHAT and CDR2 FQNNGV. V dropped 8 bases and J dropped 4; count of bases not matched to a gene: 14. This chain's CDR3 is CASGLKAGGLGETQYF. CDR3 sequence (DNA): TGTGCCAGCGGGTTGAAGGCGGGGGGGCTAGGAGAGACCCAGTACTTC.

This clonotype was counted at least ten times. The chain uses TRBV20-1 and TRBJ2-7; D possibly corresponds to TRBD2 (5 bases). Trimming left V 4 bases short and J 2 bases short, with 9 bases between. Germline CDR1 DFQATT, CDR2 SNEGSKA (reference sequence). The CDR3 consists of 12 residues. The CDR3 nucleotides are TGCAGTGCTACGGACTCAACCTACGAGCAGTACTTC. This sequence encodes CSATDSTYEQYF.

The rearrangement uses TRBV5-1 and TRBJ2-5, with 9 bases lining up with TRBD2. Unmatched junction bases numbered 6, after V lost 4 bases and J lost 5 bases. The CDR3 has 14 residues. Germline values: CDR1 SGHRS, CDR2 YFSETQ. The CDR3 loop is CASSVGLALETQYF. For the CDR3, the DNA is TGCGCCAGCAGCGTCGGACTAGCGTTGGAGACCCAGTACTTC.

The genes are TRBV5-6 and TRBJ1-2; 8 bases match TRBD1. Trimming cost V 3 bases and J 2 bases; bases outside gene matches: 3. CDR1 and CDR2 from the germline V gene are SGHDT and YYEEEE. The CDR3 extends over 14 amino acids. The CDR3 spells CASSSGQGNYGYTF. In DNA form, the CDR3 reads TGTGCCAGCAGCTCCGGACAGGGCAACTATGGCTACACCTTC.

This clonotype was seen ten or more times. The rearrangement uses TRBV29-1 and TRBJ2-2; 7 nucleotides agree with TRBD2. Looked up from germline, CDR1 is SQVTM and CDR2 is ANQGSEA. V lost 7 bases and J lost 9; bases outside the gene matches: 8. The CDR3 has 12 residues. The CDR3 sequence: CSGGSGHRELFF. The CDR3 DNA reads as TGCAGCGGGGGTAGCGGGCACCGGGAGCTGTTTTTT.

This chain uses TRBV29-1 with TRBJ1-1; D perhaps matches TRBD1 (6 bases). The CDR3 runs 15 residues. Trimming took off 6 bases at V and 0 bases at J, with 17 bases between the two ends. The V gene's germline CDR1 is SQVTM and CDR2 ANQGSEA. The CDR3 is CSVETGNWMNTEAFF. The CDR3 DNA follows: TGCAGCGTAGAGACAGGTAACTGGATGAACACTGAAGCTTTCTTT. Full variable domain (remainder filled in from reference TRBV29-1 and TRBJ1-1): SAVISQKPSRDICQRGTSLTIQCQVDSQVTMMFWYRQQPGQSLTLIATANQGSEATYESGFVIDKFPISRPNLTFSTLTVSNMSPEDSSIYLCSVETGNWMNTEAFFGQGTRLTVV.

A remark on this clonotype: A much larger clone sits a single nucleotide away, making a read error possible. The rearrangement uses TRBV5-1 and TRBJ2-3; D possibly matches TRBD1 or TRBD2 (5 bases each). The CDR3 has 14 residues. CDR1 is SGHRS and CDR2 is YFSETQ in the germline V gene. Trimming stripped 4 bases from V and 4 bases from J, with 13 bases between. The CDR3 nucleotides are TGCGCCAGCAGCGTGGGACGGCCAGCAGATACGCAGTATTTT. Protein product: CASSVGRPADTQYF.

This clonotype was detected only a few times. The chain employs TRBV2 and TRBJ2-3, with D possibly TRBD1 on 6 matching bases. Germline V gives CDR1 SNHLY, CDR2 FYNNEI. There are 14 residues in the CDR3. The germline V and J ends were trimmed by 7 bases and 0 bases, with 11 bases remaining between them. The DNA of the CDR3 is TGTGCCAGCAAAGTGGGGGCTAGCACAGATACGCAGTATTTT. As protein: CASKVGASTDTQYF.